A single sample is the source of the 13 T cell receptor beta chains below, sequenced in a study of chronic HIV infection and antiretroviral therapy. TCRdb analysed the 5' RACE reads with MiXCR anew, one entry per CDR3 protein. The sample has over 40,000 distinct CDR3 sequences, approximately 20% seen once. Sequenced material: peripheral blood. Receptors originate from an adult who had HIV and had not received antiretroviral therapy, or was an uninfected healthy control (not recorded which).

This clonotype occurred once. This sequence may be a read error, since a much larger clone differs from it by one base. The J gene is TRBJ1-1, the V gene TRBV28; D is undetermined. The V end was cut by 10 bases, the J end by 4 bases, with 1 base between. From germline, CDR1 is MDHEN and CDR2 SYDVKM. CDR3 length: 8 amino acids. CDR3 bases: TGTGCCACCACTGAAGCTTTCTTT. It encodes CATTEAFF.

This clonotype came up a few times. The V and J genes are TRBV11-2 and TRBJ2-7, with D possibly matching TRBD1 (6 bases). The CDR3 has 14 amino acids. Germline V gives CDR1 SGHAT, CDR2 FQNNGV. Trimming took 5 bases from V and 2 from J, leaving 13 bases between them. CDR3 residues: CASSRSWDTYEQYF. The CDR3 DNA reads TGTGCCAGCAGCAGGTCCTGGGACACCTACGAGCAGTACTTC.

CDR3: CASSQGPPGGEETQYF. CDR3 sequence (DNA): TGCGCCAGCAGCCAAGGTCCCCCGGGAGGGGAAGAGACCCAGTACTTC. The rearrangement uses TRBV4-1 and TRBJ2-5; 8 bases match TRBD2. The length of the CDR3 is 16 residues. Germline loops: CDR1 MGHRA, CDR2 YSYEKL. The V gene end was trimmed by 1 base and the J gene end by 3 bases; junction bases not matched to a gene: 7.

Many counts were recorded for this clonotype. CDR3 nucleotide sequence: TGCAGCGTTCCCCGGGAAGCCGGGGCCAACGTCCTGACTTTC. Its translation is CSVPREAGANVLTF. The chain is built from TRBV29-1 and TRBJ2-6; TRBD2 is a possible D gene (5 bases). Germline CDR1 is SQVTM and CDR2 is ANQGSEA. V was pared by 5 bases and J by 4 bases, with 12 bases between. CDR3 length equals 14 residues.

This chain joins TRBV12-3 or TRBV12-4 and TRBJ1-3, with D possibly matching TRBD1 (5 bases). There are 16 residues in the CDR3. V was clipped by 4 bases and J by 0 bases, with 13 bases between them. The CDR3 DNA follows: TGTGCCAGCAGTTCACGGAGGGGACGCTCTGGAAACACCATATATTTT. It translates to CASSSRRGRSGNTIYF.

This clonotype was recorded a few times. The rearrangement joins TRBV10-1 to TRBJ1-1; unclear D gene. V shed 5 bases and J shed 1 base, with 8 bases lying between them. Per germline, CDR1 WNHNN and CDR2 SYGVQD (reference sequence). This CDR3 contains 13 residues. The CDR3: CASSFSGNTEAFF. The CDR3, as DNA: TGCGCCAGCAGTTTTTCGGGGAACACTGAAGCTTTCTTT.

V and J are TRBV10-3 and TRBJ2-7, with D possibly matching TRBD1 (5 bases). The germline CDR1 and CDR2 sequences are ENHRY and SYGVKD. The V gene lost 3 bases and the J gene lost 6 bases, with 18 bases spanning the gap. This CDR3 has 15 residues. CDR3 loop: CAISDASLQRGEQYF. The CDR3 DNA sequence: TGTGCCATCAGTGACGCCTCATTGCAAAGGGGCGAGCAGTACTTC.

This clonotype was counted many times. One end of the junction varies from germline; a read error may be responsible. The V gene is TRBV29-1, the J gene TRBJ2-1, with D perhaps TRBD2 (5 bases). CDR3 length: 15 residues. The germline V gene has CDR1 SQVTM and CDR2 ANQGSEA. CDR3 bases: TGCAGCGTTAAAGAGGGTTTGCCCCCCTACAATGAGCAGTTCTTC. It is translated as CSVKEGLPPYNEQFF.

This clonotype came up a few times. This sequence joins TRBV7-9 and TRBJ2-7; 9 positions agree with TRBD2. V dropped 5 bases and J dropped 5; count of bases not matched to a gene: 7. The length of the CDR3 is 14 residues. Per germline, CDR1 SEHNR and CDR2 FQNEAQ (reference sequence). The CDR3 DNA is TGTGCCAGCAGCCCCTCGGGACTAGCAAACGAGCAGTACTTC. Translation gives CASSPSGLANEQYF.

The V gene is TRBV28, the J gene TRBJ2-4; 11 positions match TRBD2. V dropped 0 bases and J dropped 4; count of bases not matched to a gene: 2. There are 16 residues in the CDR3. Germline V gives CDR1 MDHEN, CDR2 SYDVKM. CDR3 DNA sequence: TGTGCCAGCAGTTTATGGGCTAGCGGGAGGAAAAACATTCAGTACTTC. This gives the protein CASSLWASGRKNIQYF.

Written as DNA, the CDR3 is TGCGCCAGCAGCCACGAAAGAACGGGACTAGCGGGAGTCGATGAGCAGTTCTTC. It codes for CASSHERTGLAGVDEQFF. The rearrangement uses TRBV4-1 and TRBJ2-1, with 14 bases identical to TRBD2. Germline lookup yields CDR1 MGHRA and CDR2 YSYEKL. Trimming removed 3 bases from V and 8 bases from J; junction bases left unmatched: 12. The CDR3 sequence is 18 residues long.

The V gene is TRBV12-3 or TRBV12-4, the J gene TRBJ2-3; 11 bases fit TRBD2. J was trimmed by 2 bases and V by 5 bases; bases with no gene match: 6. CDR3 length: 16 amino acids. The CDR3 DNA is TGTGCCAGCAGTACCGTACTAGCGGGAGTCACAGATACGCAGTATTTT. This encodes CASSTVLAGVTDTQYF.

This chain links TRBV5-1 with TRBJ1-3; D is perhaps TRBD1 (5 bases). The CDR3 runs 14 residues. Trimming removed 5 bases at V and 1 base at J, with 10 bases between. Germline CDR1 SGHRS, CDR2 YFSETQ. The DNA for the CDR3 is TGCGCCAGCAGACAGGCTAATTCTGGAAACACCATATATTTT. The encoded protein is CASRQANSGNTIYF.